The entry below describes one T cell receptor (beta chain). Its antigen remains unidentified. In germline, CDR1 is ENHRY, CDR2 SYGVKD. The CDR3 contains 17 residues. Whole blood served as the source of total RNA, and no T cell sorting took place. The data were obtained in a study of monozygotic twins with inflammatory bowel disease. Study-wide results and caveats: Extra variability in the repertoires of patients may have come from differing immunosuppressive treatments. The sharing of clonotypes with others was lower in IBD patients than in healthy twins, especially with disease activity.

Template-switch reactions added UMIs with a 6-nucleotide sample barcode. Using the 5' RACE reads, TCRdb records one entry per CDR3 protein without DNA. This listing includes over 110,000 distinct CDR3 sequences. This receptor was obtained from a human donor with ulcerative colitis or Crohn's disease, or a healthy co-twin of an affected twin (not recorded which). The V and J genes are TRBV10-3 and TRBJ2-1; TCRdb outputs TRBD2, but without DNA this stays unchecked. Specimen: blood. The CDR3 here is CAISESGGRLLGNEQFF.